This T cell receptor (beta chain) was recorded in a study of blood T cell repertoires in COVID-19. In the study overall: The study drew acute and convalescent COVID-19 samples from the United States, Italy and Spain. T cells, B-cell-depleted T cells, or PBMCs provided the cDNA or gDNA that served as material.

Germline lookup yields CDR1 SGHDT and CDR2 YYEEEE. The V and J ends lost 2 bases and 0 bases, in that order; junction bases with no gene match: 2. The CDR3 has 15 amino acids. Authors' methods: Counts of nucleated cells, estimated from reference gene primer amplification, were obtained. Sequencing used immunoSEQ multiplex PCR; TCRdb keeps in-frame clones, though not all of them. V and J calls and clone size are as listed in that table; D and trimming were resolved from the DNA. The data show more than 60,000 clones, 86% seen once. The specimen was peripheral blood. The chain couples TRBV5-6 to TRBJ1-5, with TRBD1 identical over 7 bases. This receptor was obtained from a man aged 45-60 years with active COVID-19. The CDR3 is CASSFRGNSNQPQHF. CDR3 bases: TGTGCCAGCAGCTTCAGGGGGAATAGCAATCAGCCCCAGCATTTT.